The 16 T cell receptor beta chains given below trace back to one sample, sequenced in a study of CDR3 diversity in severe acne. Each CDR3 protein gets one entry after TCRdb re-called the PCR reads with MiXCR. The data show about 76,000 distinct CDR3 sequences, 45% to 60% seen once. The sample taken for sequencing was blood. These receptors all stem from a male donor in good health, without acne.

The chain couples TRBV6-5 to TRBJ1-4; 12 positions agree with TRBD1. There are 18 residues in the CDR3. Germline V CDR1 and CDR2: MNHEY, SVGAGI. V lost 6 bases, J lost 9 bases, and 17 bases stayed unmatched. The CDR3 nucleotides read TGTGCCAGCAGGCCCCCCGGGACAGGGGGCAGCACCTTCAAAAAACTGTTTTTT. Protein sequence: CASRPPGTGGSTFKKLFF.

Concerning this clonotype itself: One end of the junction is discordant with germline, which a read error may explain. The chain couples TRBV18 to TRBJ2-7; 10 bases match TRBD2. The germline gives CDR1 KGHSH, CDR2 LQKENI. The CDR3 loop spans 17 amino acids. CDR3 DNA sequence: TGTGCCAGCTCACCAGACTGGACTAGCGGATCTCTCTACGAGCAGCACTTC. It specifies CASSPDWTSGSLYEQHF.

The chain combines TRBV7-4 with TRBJ2-3; 9 nucleotides agree with TRBD2. This CDR3 is built from 18 residues. Looked up from germline, CDR1 is SGHVT and CDR2 is SQSDAQ. Unmatched junction bases numbered 13, after V lost 5 bases and J lost 1 base. The CDR3 spells CASSRCGGGGGCTDTQYF. CDR3 sequence (DNA): TGTGCCAGCAGCCGTTGCGGGGGCGGGGGGGGTTGCACAGATACGCAGTATTTT.

At least ten counts were recorded for this clonotype. The chain links TRBV4-1 to TRBJ2-1; 9 bases agree with TRBD1. The CDR3 loop spans 16 amino acids. Trimming took 1 base from V and 8 from J; bases not matched to a gene: 9. Germline V gives CDR1 MGHRA, CDR2 YSYEKL. The DNA for the CDR3 is TGCGCCAGCAGCCAAGTGTCACCAGGACAGGGGTATGAGCAGTTCTTC. Translating gives CASSQVSPGQGYEQFF.

This clonotype came up once. For the CDR3, the DNA is TGTGCCAGCAGCTATAGGGCTAGCGGGATCCAAGAGACCCAGTACTTC. Its protein product is CASSYRASGIQETQYF. V is TRBV7-2 and J is TRBJ2-5, with 9 bases aligning to TRBD2. CDR1 is SGHTA, CDR2 FQGNSA, per germline. Trimming removed 4 bases from V and 1 base from J; junction bases left unmatched: 7. The CDR3 extends over 16 amino acids. Full variable domain (missing parts from reference TRBV7-2 and TRBJ2-5): GAGVSQSPSNKVTEKGKDVELRCDPISGHTALYWYRQSLGQGLEFLIYFQGNSAPDKSGLPSDRFSAERTGGSVSTLTIQRTQQEDSAVYLCASSYRASGIQETQYFGPGTRLLVL.

This chain joins TRBV7-6 and TRBJ1-5, with 12 positions matching TRBD1. This CDR3 has 16 residues. CDR1 and CDR2 from the germline V gene are SGHVS and FNYEAQ. The V gene end was trimmed by 1 base and the J gene end by 11 bases; junction bases not matched to a gene: 9. CDR3 DNA: TGTGCCAGCAGCTTAGGGGACAGGGGGCTCTCTGGGGCCCAGCATTTT. Translating gives CASSLGDRGLSGAQHF.

Ten or more counts support this clonotype. The chain is built from TRBV24-1 and TRBJ1-2; TRBD1 matches at 9 bases. Germline lookup yields CDR1 KGHDR and CDR2 SFDVKD. The CDR3 runs to 12 residues. Trimming took 9 bases from V and 7 from J; bases not matched to a gene: 5. As DNA, the CDR3 is TGTGCCACCCAGAGGACAGGGGCTGGCTACACCTTC. It codes for CATQRTGAGYTF.

This chain connects TRBV12-3 or TRBV12-4 to TRBJ1-5; weak D call: TRBD1 (5 bases). CDR3 length: 14 residues. V gave up 2 bases and J gave up 3 bases, with 8 bases separating them. CDR3 region: CASSLKTANQPQHF. The CDR3, as DNA: TGTGCCAGCAGTTTAAAGACAGCCAATCAGCCCCAGCATTTT.

The chain employs TRBV6-5 and TRBJ2-3; 7 bases fit TRBD2. The CDR3 has 16 residues. CDR1 and CDR2 (germline): MNHEY, SVGAGI. The ends lost 9 bases at V and 6 bases at J; junction bases unmatched: 18. The CDR3, as DNA: TGTGCCAGTAGACCCCCCTGCGGGAGTCACGGGGATACGCAGTATTTT. It specifies CASRPPCGSHGDTQYF.

J is TRBJ2-5 and V is TRBV29-1; 7 bases line up with TRBD2. CDR3 length equals 12 residues. V lost 4 bases and J lost 4; bases outside the gene matches: 3. Germline-derived CDR1 and CDR2 are SQVTM and ANQGSEA. The CDR3 loop is CSVGGGGETQYF. In nucleotides, the CDR3 is TGCAGCGTTGGCGGGGGAGGAGAGACCCAGTACTTC.

This clonotype occurred many times. V is TRBV3-1 and J is TRBJ2-1; D is possibly TRBD2 (6 bases). The germline gives CDR1 LGHDT, CDR2 YNNKEL (reference sequence). CDR3 length: 12 amino acids. The ends were cut back, 0 bases at V and 12 bases at J, with 9 bases in the middle. The CDR3: CASSQEGGRQFF. In DNA form, the CDR3 reads TGTGCCAGCAGCCAAGAGGGGGGACGGCAGTTCTTC.

This clonotype occurred many times. The chain combines TRBV9 with TRBJ2-2; maybe TRBD2 (5 bases). Germline CDR1 and CDR2: SGDLS and YYNGEE. V lost 4 bases to trimming and J lost 2 bases, with 12 bases between them. The CDR3 is made up of 15 amino acids. CDR3 coding DNA: TGTGCCAGCAGCCCCGGGGTAGTAAACACCGGGGAGCTGTTTTTT. The encoded protein is CASSPGVVNTGELFF. Complete variable domain (other parts from reference TRBV9 and TRBJ2-2): DSGVTQTPKHLITATGQRVTLRCSPRSGDLSVYWYQQSLDQGLQFLIQYYNGEERAKGNILERFSAQQFPDLHSELNLSSLELGDSALYFCASSPGVVNTGELFFGEGSRLTVL.

As regards this clonotype: Because the CDR3 is missing its conserved closing phenylalanine or tryptophan, this is likely a read error. The DNA is left out, because the CDR3 cannot be placed on it with certainty; the CDR3 is given as TCRdb lists it. The V gene is TRBV5-6, the J gene TRBJ2-5. Germline V gives CDR1 SGHDT, CDR2 YYEEEE. The CDR3 is made up of 9 amino acids, end residues included. The CDR3 here is CASSPRLTG.

This clonotype came up a few times. The chain has TRBV10-3 and TRBJ2-5, with TRBD1 matching over 9 bases. Trimming took 10 bases from V and 2 from J; bases not matched to a gene: 8. CDR1 and CDR2 (germline): ENHRY, SYGVKD. This CDR3 spans 14 amino acids. CDR3 DNA sequence: TGTGCCACGACCCCCGGGACAGGGCAAGAGACCCAGTACTTC. Amino acids: CATTPGTGQETQYF.

This clonotype has a count of ten or more. The chain has TRBV5-1 and TRBJ1-2; D not certain. This CDR3 contains 15 residues. Germline V gene sequence: CDR1 SGHRS, CDR2 YFSETQ. V was trimmed by 4 bases and J by 6 bases, leaving 19 bases between them. Here the CDR3 reads CASSPVAYLGHGYTF. CDR3 DNA: TGCGCCAGCAGCCCGGTAGCGTATCTAGGGCATGGCTACACCTTC.

Of note for this clonotype: It is unclear where the CDR3 begins or ends on the DNA, so no DNA is shown, and the CDR3 is as TCRdb lists it. The chain combines TRBV7-2 with TRBJ1-5. The CDR3 spans 22 amino acids, including both terminal residues. CDR1 SGHTA and CDR2 FQGNSA come from the germline V gene. CDR3 amino acids: CASSFDGRTNEKLFFGSGTQHF.